This T cell receptor beta chain was found in a study of blood T cells in healthy people across ages. Overall study: Template switching retrieved approximately one barcoded beta molecule for each two T cells.

The draw of peripheral blood yielded roughly 9.1 milliliters from each donor. Isolated per sample were at least 7 million PBMCs. The amount of total RNA extracted per sample was at least 5.5 micrograms. The authors ran a second PCR of 7 to 11 cycles using a sample-barcoded 5' primer and a J-beta primer mix. TCRdb fed the 5' RACE reads into MiXCR, producing one record per CDR3 protein. This sample yields 660,000 or so distinct CDR3 sequences, of which around 54% are seen a single time; roughly 34% belongs to the top ten. Germline values: CDR1 DFQATT, CDR2 SNEGSKA (reference sequence). V lost 6 bases, J lost 6 bases, and 12 bases lay in between. The CDR3 is 11 amino acids.

The sequenced sample consisted of blood. V usage is TRBV20-1 and J usage is TRBJ2-7; D tentatively reads TRBD1 or TRBD2 (5 bases each). This TCR came from a man in his 60s in good health. CDR3 nucleotides: TGCAGTGCCAAGAGGGGATCCGAGCAGTACTTC. Encoded protein: CSAKRGSEQYF.